This section outlines one T cell receptor beta chain sequence together with its context. The antigen remains unidentified. No infections or other immune events were documented during collection. Repertoires were generated with immunoSEQ multiplex PCR, while TCRdb's copy carries only in-frame clones and drops some. The sample lists more than 45,000 clones, approximately 83% occurring once. The data are from a study of identifying expanded T cells in peripheral blood. Trimming removed 5 bases at V and 7 bases at J, with 18 bases between. The CDR3 covers 14 residues. Germline CDR1 and CDR2: SGHNT and YENEEA. Whole-study findings and limits: Technical replicates showed around 1.1 changed clones; approximately 2 weeks 15 to 20; four weeks 19. Clone count variance between roughly 2-week samples rose with total template count.

V is TRBV11-3 and J is TRBJ2-7; D gene ambiguous. Sequencing was carried out using blood. The TCR originated in a person between 18 and 75 years old in good health. CDR3 nucleotides: TGTGCCAGCAGCCCGGTACCGACCCTTGGGGAGCAGTACTTC. This gives the protein CASSPVPTLGEQYF. The full variable domain, its missing parts supplied by reference TRBV11-3 and TRBJ2-7, is EAGVVQSPRYKIIEKKQPVAFWCNPISGHNTLYWYLQNLGQGPELLIRYENEEAVDDSQLPKDRFSAERLKGVDSTLKIQPAELGDSAVYLCASSPVPTLGEQYFGPGTRLTVT.